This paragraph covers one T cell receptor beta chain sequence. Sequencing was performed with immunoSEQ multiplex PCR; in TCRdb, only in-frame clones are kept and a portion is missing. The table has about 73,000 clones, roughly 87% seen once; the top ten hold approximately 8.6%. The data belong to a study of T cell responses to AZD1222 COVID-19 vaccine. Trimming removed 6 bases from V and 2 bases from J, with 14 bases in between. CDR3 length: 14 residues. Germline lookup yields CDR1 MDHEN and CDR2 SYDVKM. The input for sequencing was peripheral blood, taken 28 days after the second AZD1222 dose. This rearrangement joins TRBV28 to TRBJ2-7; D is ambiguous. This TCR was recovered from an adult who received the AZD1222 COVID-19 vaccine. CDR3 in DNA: TGTGCCAGCAGCCCGTCGGACGGACCCTACGAGCAGTACTTC. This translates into CASSPSDGPYEQYF.